This T cell receptor (beta chain) appears in the sequencing data of a study of T-cell memory formation after mild COVID-19 (dated by TCRdb to 2020 to 2023). Background on the whole study: TCR sequence clusters from the two donors were largely donor specific. In a couple of donors, T-cell clones that expanded and contracted after mild COVID-19 were followed by sequencing TCRalpha and TCRbeta repertoires longitudinally. The cohort was made up of two young adult volunteers, one female and one male, who were previously healthy.

The investigation overall reported the following: The detection of some responding clones in pre-infection memory suggests that pre-existing cross-reactive memory T cells joined the SARS-CoV-2 response. SARS-CoV-2 specificity was not confirmed for the second-wave clones peaking on day 37. Contracting CD4+ clones were located mainly in the CM and EM memory subsets, whereas CD8+ clones were found to be enriched in EMRA. The study covered only a couple of mild cases, and larger cohorts including severe cases with pre-infection samples were considered necessary. From day 15 to 85, contracting clones showed balanced CD4/CD8 phenotypes, whereas a second wave of clones that expanded from day 15 to 37 leaned towards CD4+.

PBMCs were isolated by Ficoll-Paque density gradient centrifugation. TCRdb names Illumina NovaSeq 6000 as the instrument used. cDNA libraries for TCRalpha and TCRbeta were prepared by 5'RACE using constant-segment primers, with sample barcodes and unique molecular identifiers added. RNA was extracted from every sample with Trizol reagent. Library amplification was performed in two PCR steps, and a second sample barcode and Illumina TruSeq adapters were introduced in the second step. Libraries were sequenced on an Illumina NovaSeq with 2 x 150 bp paired-end reads. On the study's bioinformatics: With migec v1.2.7, reads were demultiplexed and then collapsed into UMI-guided consensus sequences. Using mixcr v2.1.11, UMI consensuses were aligned to TRA and TRB V and J templates and then assembled into clonotypes. A clonotype was counted as expanded or contracted only if both edgeR and NoisET called the change significant, with noise models trained on biological replicates. edgeR calls used a false discovery rate-adjusted p below 0.01 and a log2 fold-change threshold of 1. As an exploratory analysis of dynamics, max-normalized trajectories of the 1000 most abundant clonotypes were examined with PCA combined with hierarchical clustering. Separately sequenced CD4+ and CD8+ repertoires were used to assign a CD4 or CD8 phenotype to each responding clone. TCRdb reworked the public reads: Q25 trimming with fastp, MiXCR clone assembly, productive beta chains retained. Merged by CDR3 protein, the rows form single entries marked with the most common genes and DNA. Here the V and J calls rest on TCRdb's processing, not on the authors' analysis. In this sample the table shows approximately 400,000 distinct CDR3 sequences, approximately 24% of which occur a single time. The ten largest clones represent roughly 9.7% of the sample.

This clonotype has a handful of counts. Which antigen it targets is not known. No much larger clone is present one base from it, and per-base qualities are unavailable. What was sequenced was PBMCs or a T cell subset sorted from them (not recorded which). The receptor comes from an adult woman who had mild COVID-19 (a few samples of this study predate the infection). The sample titles of this study are shuffled in the database, so cell type and time point are left out; the donor was told from shared clones.

The DNA reads as follows: TGTGCCAGCAGCTTAGTGGGGATTGCCTACAATGAGCAGTTCTTC. It translates as CASSLVGIAYNEQFF. The chain uses TRBV7-2 and TRBJ2-1, with no D gene named confidently. The CDR3 starts with the cysteine, ends with the phenylalanine, and has 15 residues. Of the read, only the CDR3 DNA is kept; its 45 bases are in frame from base 1. V is cut by 1 base and J by 2 bases, and the space between the germline ends is 9 bases. The CDR1 and CDR2 encoded by the germline V gene are SGHTA and FQGNSA.